One and the same sample provided the 26 T cell receptor beta chains below, sequenced in a study of T cells after posttransplantation cyclophosphamide. Cyclophosphamide on days +3 and +4 followed busulfan-fludarabine conditioning and a marrow graft. Assay used: immunoSEQ multiplex PCR; TCRdb lists only in-frame clones, some missing. Of about 42,000 clones listed, 90% are singletons. The sample here was PBMCs, taken 55 to 70 days after allogeneic stem cell transplant with posttransplant cyclophosphamide. The receptors were sampled from a male patient aged 60 to 75 who received an allogeneic stem cell transplant from a related donor and was CMV-positive. Some T cells may have come from the graft donor.

The gene calls are TRBV6-6 and TRBJ2-1, with D tentatively TRBD1 (5 bases). The CDR3 covers 12 residues. Trimming cost V 10 bases and J 7 bases, with 14 bases left between them. The germline gives CDR1 MNHNY, CDR2 SVGAGI (reference sequence). The CDR3 DNA reads TGTGCCACCTCGCCAGGGCAAAATGAGCAGTTCTTC. It encodes CATSPGQNEQFF.

The J gene is TRBJ2-7, the V gene TRBV19, with 7 bases lining up with TRBD1. CDR3 length: 13 residues. CDR1 is LNHDA, CDR2 SQIVND, per germline (reference sequence). Trimming took 9 bases from V and 0 from J; bases not matched to a gene: 5. CDR3 nucleotides: TGTGCCAGCTTCGACAGGGACTCCTACGAGCAGTACTTC. Its translation: CASFDRDSYEQYF.

The chain uses TRBV30 and TRBJ2-7, with a possible D match to TRBD2 (6 bases). CDR1 GTSNPN and CDR2 SVGIG come from the germline V gene (reference sequence). CDR3 length: 13 amino acids. V lost 0 bases and J lost 6, with 12 bases in between. The CDR3 protein is CAWSVFGGSEQYV. CDR3 nucleotides: TGTGCCTGGAGTGTATTTGGGGGGTCCGAGCAGTACGTC.

V is TRBV5-5 and J is TRBJ2-3; TRBD2 is a possible D gene (5 bases). The CDR3 contains 15 residues. Germline loops: CDR1 SGHKS, CDR2 YYEKEE (reference sequence). Trimming shortened V by 7 bases and J by 2 bases, and 17 bases separated the two germline ends. CDR3 DNA sequence: TGTGCCAGCCTTCTAGGGAGAAGTATCACAGATACGCAGTATTTT. It translates to CASLLGRSITDTQYF.

This chain connects TRBV29-1 to TRBJ2-2; the match to TRBD1 covers 11 bases. The germline V gene has CDR1 SQVTM and CDR2 ANQGSEA. V shed 7 bases and J 7 bases; nucleotides not matched to a gene: 11. There are 15 residues in the CDR3. The CDR3 DNA is TGCAGCGGGCGGGGACAGGGGGTGTCGAACGGGGAGCTGTTTTTT. Residues: CSGRGQGVSNGELFF.

The chain is built from TRBV19 and TRBJ1-2; the D gene is possibly TRBD1 (5 bases). The CDR3 spans 15 residues. CDR1 and CDR2 from the germline V gene are LNHDA and SQIVND (reference sequence). The V end was cut by 3 bases, the J end by 4 bases, with 15 bases between. CDR3 bases: TGTGCCAGTAGTATCCCCCAAGCAGGGCCCTATGGCTACACCTTC. This sequence encodes CASSIPQAGPYGYTF.

V gene TRBV2 combines with J gene TRBJ2-7; 7 positions match TRBD1. J lost 1 base, V lost 6 bases, and 9 bases had no gene match. Germline CDR1 is SNHLY and CDR2 is FYNNEI. The CDR3 totals 15 residues. Here the CDR3 DNA reads TGTGCCAGCAGCTACAGGGGATTTCTTTCCTACGAGCAGTACTTC. As protein: CASSYRGFLSYEQYF.

The chain carries TRBV7-9 and TRBJ1-1, with D maybe TRBD1 (6 bases). Trimming stripped 5 bases from V and 8 bases from J, with 18 bases between. The germline V gene has CDR1 SEHNR and CDR2 FQNEAQ (reference sequence). The CDR3 sequence is 14 residues long. The CDR3 sequence: CASSLGTFVEEAFF. The CDR3 nucleotides are TGTGCCAGCAGCCTAGGGACATTCGTTGAGGAAGCTTTCTTT.

The rearrangement links TRBV30 to TRBJ1-2, with D perhaps TRBD1 (5 bases). Trimming pared 2 bases from V and 5 bases from J, leaving 18 bases between. The CDR3 contains 15 residues. Germline values: CDR1 GTSNPN, CDR2 SVGIG (reference sequence). CDR3 loop: CAWSHLRRGSYGYTF. CDR3 bases: TGTGCCTGGAGTCATCTTAGGCGGGGGTCGTATGGCTACACCTTC.

The J gene is TRBJ1-4, the V gene TRBV19; D is possibly TRBD1 (5 bases). V dropped 7 bases and J dropped 3 bases, with 18 bases sitting between them. The CDR3 covers 16 residues. Germline V gene lookup returns CDR1 LNHDA and CDR2 SQIVND (reference sequence). The CDR3: CASTLGWGRSNEKLFF. The CDR3 DNA reads TGTGCCAGTACCCTCGGGTGGGGCAGATCTAATGAAAAACTGTTTTTT. Complete variable domain (other parts from reference TRBV19 and TRBJ1-4): DGGITQSPKYLFRKEGQNVTLSCEQNLNHDAMYWYRQDPGQGLRLIYYSQIVNDFQKGDIAEGYSVSREKKESFPLTVTSAQKNPTAFYLCASTLGWGRSNEKLFFGSGTQLSVL.

The count of this clone is one. The genes are TRBV7-9 and TRBJ1-2; D not certain. The CDR3 sequence is 14 residues long. Trimming stripped 2 bases from V and 4 bases from J, with 11 bases between. Germline assignment: CDR1 SEHNR and CDR2 FQNEAQ (reference sequence). CDR3 DNA sequence: TGTGCCAGCAGCTTAAGCCCACACAGCTATGGCTACACCTTC. Amino acid sequence: CASSLSPHSYGYTF.

The chain employs TRBV9 and TRBJ1-6; D gene uncertain. Germline CDR1 and CDR2: SGDLS and YYNGEE. CDR3 length equals 15 residues. Trimming pared 1 base from V and 7 bases from J, leaving 12 bases between. The CDR3: CASSVNLGGNSPLHF. DNA of the CDR3: TGTGCCAGCAGCGTAAATCTCGGCGGCAATTCACCCCTCCACTTT.

The rearrangement uses TRBV9 and TRBJ2-3; 8 bases agree with TRBD1. The CDR3 has 15 residues. V shed 1 base, J shed 3 bases, and the junction held 4 bases outside the gene matches. Germline CDR1 is SGDLS and CDR2 is YYNGEE. The CDR3 DNA follows: TGTGCCAGCAGCGTAACAGGGGGAGGTACAGATACGCAGTATTTT. Encoded protein: CASSVTGGGTDTQYF.

The CDR3 bases are TGTGCCACCAGCATCGGGACAGTAGCCACTAACTATGGCTACACCTTC. This codes for CATSIGTVATNYGYTF. The J gene is TRBJ1-2, the V gene TRBV15, with 7 bases lining up with TRBD1. CDR1 LNHNV and CDR2 YYDKDF come from the germline V gene (reference sequence). CDR3 length equals 16 residues. V was pared by 4 bases and J by 0 bases, with 8 bases of the junction left unmatched.

With regard to this clone: A junction boundary mismatches the germline segment, possibly from a read error. This chain joins TRBV9 and TRBJ1-1; unclear D gene. Germline lookup yields CDR1 SGDLS and CDR2 YYNGEE. The CDR3 totals 14 residues. The CDR3 DNA reads TGTGCCAGCGGCGTGGGCAATTTGAACACTGAAGCTTTCTTT. This gives the protein CASGVGNLNTEAFF. Full variable domain (remainder filled in from reference TRBV9 and TRBJ1-1): DSGVTQTPKHLITATGQRVTLRCSPRSGDLSVYWYQQSLDQGLQFLIQYYNGEERAKGNILERFSAQQFPDLHSELNLSSLELGDSALYFCASGVGNLNTEAFFGQGTRLTVV.

This chain connects TRBV9 to TRBJ1-6; D remains ambiguous. Germline CDR1 and CDR2: SGDLS and YYNGEE. Deletions cut 4 bases from V and 7 bases from J, with 15 bases between. The CDR3 is 15 amino acids. The CDR3, as DNA: TGTGCCAGCAGCCCATGGGCGGGTTGGAATTCACCCCTCCACTTT. Encoded protein: CASSPWAGWNSPLHF.

The chain has TRBV19 and TRBJ1-5; D might be TRBD1 (5 bases). Germline V lookup: CDR1 LNHDA, CDR2 SQIVND (reference sequence). The CDR3 consists of 16 residues. The V end was cut by 5 bases, the J end by 7 bases, with 21 bases between. In DNA form, the CDR3 reads TGTGCCAGTAGTGCTAAGACGGGGGTCGTTGGCCAGCCCCAGCATTTT. It codes for CASSAKTGVVGQPQHF.

The chain recombines TRBV18 with TRBJ2-7; tentatively, D is TRBD1 (6 bases). Per germline, CDR1 KGHSH and CDR2 LQKENI. Trimming took off 4 bases at V and 3 bases at J, with 16 bases between the two ends. CDR3 length: 15 residues. CDR3 sequence: CASSLAGTNVYEQYF. CDR3 DNA sequence: TGTGCCAGCTCACTAGCCGGGACAAATGTCTACGAGCAGTACTTC.

Only one count was recorded for this clone. J is TRBJ1-1 and V is TRBV7-2; TRBD1 matches 8 bases. This CDR3 is 15 amino acids long. Germline CDR1 is SGHTA and CDR2 is FQGNSA. Losses at the gene ends were 5 bases for V and 3 bases for J; bases not matched to a gene: 8. The CDR3: CASSARGQGDTEAFF. In DNA, the CDR3 is TGTGCCAGCAGCGCCCGAGGACAGGGAGACACTGAAGCTTTCTTT.

J is TRBJ2-2 and V is TRBV11-2; 7 bases match TRBD1. The CDR3 has 17 amino acids. The germline V gene has CDR1 SGHAT and CDR2 FQNNGV. V was clipped by 5 bases and J by 4 bases; unmatched bases: 13. The CDR3 reads CASSRPPGQEFTGELFF. The DNA of the CDR3 is TGTGCCAGCAGCCGACCCCCCGGACAGGAATTCACCGGGGAGCTGTTTTTT.

The chain carries TRBV7-8 and TRBJ1-1; tentative D call: TRBD1 (6 bases). The CDR3 extends over 15 amino acids. Germline CDR1 SGHVS, CDR2 FQNEAQ. V gave up 0 bases and J gave up 3 bases, with 11 bases separating them. In DNA, the CDR3 is TGTGCCAGCAGCTTAGCAATTGGGGGCTACACTGAAGCTTTCTTT. Translation: CASSLAIGGYTEAFF.

V usage is TRBV28 and J usage is TRBJ2-1, with D perhaps TRBD2 (6 bases). CDR3 length equals 15 residues. Germline CDR1 is MDHEN and CDR2 is SYDVKM. Trimming pared 5 bases from V and 2 bases from J, leaving 13 bases between. Here the CDR3 reads CASSPGGGTYNEQFF. CDR3 nucleotides: TGTGCCAGCAGTCCTGGTGGGGGGACCTACAATGAGCAGTTCTTC. Full variable domain (outside the CDR3, taken from reference TRBV28 and TRBJ2-1): DVKVTQSSRYLVKRTGEKVFLECVQDMDHENMFWYRQDPGLGLRLIYFSYDVKMKEKGDIPEGYSVSREKKERFSLILESASTNQTSMYLCASSPGGGTYNEQFFGPGTRLTVL.

The chain combines TRBV11-2 with TRBJ1-1; D call uncertain. This CDR3 contains 13 residues. With 1 base removed from V and 0 bases from J, the gap between germline ends came to 3 bases. Germline V CDR1 and CDR2: SGHAT, FQNNGV. CDR3 loop: CASSLALNTEAFF. As DNA, the CDR3 is TGTGCCAGCAGCTTAGCTTTGAACACTGAAGCTTTCTTT.

The chain carries TRBV5-1 and TRBJ2-5; perhaps TRBD2 as D (6 bases). This CDR3 has 15 residues. Trimming pared 0 bases from V and 4 bases from J, leaving 13 bases between. CDR1 is SGHRS and CDR2 is YFSETQ in the germline V gene. The CDR3 protein is CASSLGGGGGETQYF. The CDR3 coding sequence is TGCGCCAGCAGCTTGGGTGGGGGAGGAGGAGAGACCCAGTACTTC.

J is TRBJ1-1 and V is TRBV18; 10 nucleotides line up with TRBD1. The CDR3 extends over 19 amino acids. Germline V CDR1 and CDR2: KGHSH, LQKENI. V dropped 2 bases and J dropped 1; count of bases not matched to a gene: 13. The CDR3 coding sequence is TGTGCCAGCTCACCAAAACGGTCCGGACAGGGGGGGACGAACACTGAAGCTTTCTTT. Protein: CASSPKRSGQGGTNTEAFF.

The rearrangement uses TRBV18 and TRBJ2-7; 8 nucleotides agree with TRBD1. Germline V gives CDR1 KGHSH, CDR2 LQKENI. Unmatched junction bases numbered 6, after V lost 3 bases and J lost 5 bases. CDR3 size: 14 residues. The CDR3 is CASSPETGDHEQYV. CDR3 bases: TGTGCCAGCTCACCTGAGACAGGGGATCACGAGCAGTACGTC.